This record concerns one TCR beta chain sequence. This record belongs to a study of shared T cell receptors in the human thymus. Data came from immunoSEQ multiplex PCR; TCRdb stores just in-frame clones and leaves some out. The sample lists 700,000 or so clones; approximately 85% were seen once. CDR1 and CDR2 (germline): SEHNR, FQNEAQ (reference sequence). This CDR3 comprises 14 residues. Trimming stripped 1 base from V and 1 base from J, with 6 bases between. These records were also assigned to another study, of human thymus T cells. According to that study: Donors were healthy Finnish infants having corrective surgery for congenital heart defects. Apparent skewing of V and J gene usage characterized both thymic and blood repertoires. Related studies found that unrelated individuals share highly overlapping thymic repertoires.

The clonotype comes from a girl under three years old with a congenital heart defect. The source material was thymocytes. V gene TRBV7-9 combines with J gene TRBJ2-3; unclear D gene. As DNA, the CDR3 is TGTGCCAGCAGCTTAGGCAGGCGCACAGATACGCAGTATTTT. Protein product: CASSLGRRTDTQYF.